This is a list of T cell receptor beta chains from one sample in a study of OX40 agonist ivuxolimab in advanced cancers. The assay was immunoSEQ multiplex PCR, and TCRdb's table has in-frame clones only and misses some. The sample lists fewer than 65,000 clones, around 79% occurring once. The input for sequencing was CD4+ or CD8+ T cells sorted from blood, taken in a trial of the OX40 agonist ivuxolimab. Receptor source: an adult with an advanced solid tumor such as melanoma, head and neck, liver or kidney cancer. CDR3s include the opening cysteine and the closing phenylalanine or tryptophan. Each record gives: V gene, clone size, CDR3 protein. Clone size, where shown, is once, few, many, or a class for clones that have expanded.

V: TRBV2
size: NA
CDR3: CASSDGGLGYGYTF

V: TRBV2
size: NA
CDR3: CASSGDRAAEQYF

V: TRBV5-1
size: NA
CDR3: CASSFVTASYEQYF

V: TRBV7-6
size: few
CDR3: CASSSTMGSYEQYF

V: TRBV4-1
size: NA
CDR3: CASTKGGLGTDEQYF

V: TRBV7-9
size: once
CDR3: CASSLSGHGYNEQFF

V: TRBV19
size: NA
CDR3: CASSIEGQSITEAFF

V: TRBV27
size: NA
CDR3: CASSPSRRGETQYF

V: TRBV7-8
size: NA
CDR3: CASSLERAGGSNEQFF

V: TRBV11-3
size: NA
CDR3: CASSRLAGDGGEQFF

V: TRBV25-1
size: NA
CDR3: CASSDPLAGGPYNEQFF

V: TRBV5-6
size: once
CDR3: CASSLGHLGSGYTF

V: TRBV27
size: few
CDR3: CASRNVGEQFF

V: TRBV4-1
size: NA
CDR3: CASSRTAGLNNSPLHF

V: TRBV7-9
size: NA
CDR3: CASTGLAGINTGELFF

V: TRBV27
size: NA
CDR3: CASGAGYTEAFF

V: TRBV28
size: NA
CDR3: CASNPKIRDSGPDTQYF

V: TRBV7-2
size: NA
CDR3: CASSLGEGSYNEQFF

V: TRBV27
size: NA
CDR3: CASSETRQGGKLFF

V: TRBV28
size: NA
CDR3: CASSLNPHQEGYSRTEAFF

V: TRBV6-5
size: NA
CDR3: CASRRLAGEGEQFF

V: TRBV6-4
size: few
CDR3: CASSDSDRSRPEAFF

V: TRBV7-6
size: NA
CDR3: CASSIQLFQETQYF

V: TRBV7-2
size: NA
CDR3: CASSLRTSANEQFF

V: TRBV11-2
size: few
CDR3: CASTKLSPKRETQYF

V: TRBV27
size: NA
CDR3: CASSSLVGATQETQYF

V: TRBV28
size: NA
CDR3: CASSLNRRGDNQPQHF

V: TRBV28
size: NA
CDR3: CASRAVDGNQPQHF

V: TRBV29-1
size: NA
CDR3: CSVESEYQETQYF

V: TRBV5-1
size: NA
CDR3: CASSLLRRGRAGDEENSPLHF

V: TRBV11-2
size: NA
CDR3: CASSLGRLQETQYF

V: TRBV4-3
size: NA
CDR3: CASSQGGQGRLYGYTF

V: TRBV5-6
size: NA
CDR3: CASSLGNEQYF

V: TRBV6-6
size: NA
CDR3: CASSYLTSRETQYF

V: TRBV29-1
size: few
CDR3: CSVGQAGQPQHF

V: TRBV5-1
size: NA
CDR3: CASSTLAGVYNEQFF

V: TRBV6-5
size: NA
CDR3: CASSYSTSGSYEQYF

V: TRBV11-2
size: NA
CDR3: CASSYQGTDSAGYTF

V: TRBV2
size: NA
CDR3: CASSELPRGNQPQHF

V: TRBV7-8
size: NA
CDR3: CASSQAGGSIYNEQFF

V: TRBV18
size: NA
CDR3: CASSQTTGVADTQYF

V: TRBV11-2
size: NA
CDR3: CASSLIRGLGSYEQYF

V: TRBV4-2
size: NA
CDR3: CASSPTGYGREPQHF

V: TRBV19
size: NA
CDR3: CASSPPYKYGGGYTF

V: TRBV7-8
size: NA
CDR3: CASSLGNNEKLFF

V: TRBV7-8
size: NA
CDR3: CASSLAGLRGPMRNQPQHF